Following are 3 T cell receptor beta chains from one sample sequenced in a study of blood T cells in healthy people across ages. For the second PCR, which ran for roughly 6 to 12 cycles, a sample-barcoded 5' primer and a J-beta primer mix were used. One entry per CDR3 protein, called by TCRdb with MiXCR from the 5' RACE reads. The sample includes about 1.8 million distinct CDR3 sequences, 40% to 55% seen only once; the top ten take approximately 2.1%. The material sequenced was blood. These receptor sequences come from a woman aged 40 to 49 in good health.

This rearrangement joins TRBV11-1 to TRBJ1-5; D unclear. Trimming cost V 2 bases and J 0 bases, with 23 bases left between them. CDR3 size: 20 residues. Germline CDR1 SGHAT, CDR2 FQDESV (reference sequence). In DNA form, the CDR3 reads TGTGCCAGCAGCTTATTCTGGACCGGGCCGACACATCTTAGCAATCAGCCCCAGCATTTT. Translation: CASSLFWTGPTHLSNQPQHF.

This chain links TRBV9 with TRBJ2-5, with 9 positions matching TRBD1. CDR3 length equals 14 residues. Germline loops: CDR1 SGDLS, CDR2 YYNGEE. V shed 3 bases and J 5 bases; nucleotides not matched to a gene: 5. The CDR3 DNA reads as TGTGCCAGCAGCGCCCGAACAGGGGGCGAGACCCAGTACTTC. The encoded protein is CASSARTGGETQYF.

The table lists this clonotype with a few counts. The chain is built from TRBV28 and TRBJ2-5, with TRBD2 identical over 7 bases. The CDR3 consists of 13 residues. Germline V gene lookup returns CDR1 MDHEN and CDR2 SYDVKM. V shed 6 bases, J shed 5 bases, and the junction held 6 bases outside the gene matches. CDR3 nucleotides: TGTGCCAGCAGCCGGGGGGAGGTGGAGACCCAGTACTTC. Translation: CASSRGEVETQYF.